The present T cell receptor beta chain was sequenced within a study of blood T cell repertoires in COVID-19. The CDR3 covers 16 residues. CDR1 and CDR2 from the germline V gene are SGHAT and FQNNGV. The ends lost 5 bases at V and 3 bases at J; junction bases unmatched: 11. Method: immunoSEQ multiplex PCR; TCRdb's copy keeps in-frame clones and lacks some. The table records some 250,000 clones, approximately 88% of them present only once. The chain joins TRBV11-2 to TRBJ1-2, with 8 positions matching TRBD1. Sequenced sample: peripheral blood. The receptor's source is a human donor in a cohort sampled during active COVID-19. In nucleotides, the CDR3 is TGTGCCAGCAGCCCGAGATCTAACAGGGGGTACTATGGCTACACCTTC. Translated, it gives CASSPRSNRGYYGYTF. Using reference TRBV11-2 and TRBJ1-2 for the parts outside the CDR3, the full variable domain is EAGVAQSPRYKIIEKRQSVAFWCNPISGHATLYWYQQILGQGPKLLIQFQNNGVVDDSQLPKDRFSAERLKGVDSTLKIQPAKLEDSAVYLCASSPRSNRGYYGYTFGSGTRLTVV.